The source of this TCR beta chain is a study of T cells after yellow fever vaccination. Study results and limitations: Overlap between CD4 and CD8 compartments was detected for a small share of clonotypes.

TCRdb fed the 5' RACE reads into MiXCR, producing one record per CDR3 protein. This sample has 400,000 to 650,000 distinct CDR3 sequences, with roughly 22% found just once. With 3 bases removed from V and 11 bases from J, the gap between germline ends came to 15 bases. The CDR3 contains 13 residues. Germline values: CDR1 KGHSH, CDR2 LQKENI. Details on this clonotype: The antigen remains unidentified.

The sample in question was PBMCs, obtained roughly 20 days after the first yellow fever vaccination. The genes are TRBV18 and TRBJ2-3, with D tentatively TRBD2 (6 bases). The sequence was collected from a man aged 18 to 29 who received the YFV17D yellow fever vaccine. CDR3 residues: CASSPRTTRGQYF. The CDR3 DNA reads TGTGCCAGCTCACCCAGGACTACCCGAGGGCAGTATTTT.